This TCR beta chain was captured by sequencing in a study of graft-versus-host responses after intestinal transplantation. Study-wide findings and caveats: Where graft-donor T cell macrochimerism was present, patients had high graft-versus-host to host-versus-graft clonal ratios in allografts. Levels of circulating GvH clones at their peak were associated with early post-transplant HvG declines. GvH clones were identified in recipient marrow, with some first appearing in ileum or blood.

Comments on this clone: What it binds is not known.

Deletions cut 3 bases from V and 2 bases from J, with 17 bases between. Per the germline V gene, CDR1 is SGHRS and CDR2 is YFSETQ. This CDR3 contains 17 residues. Here immunoSEQ multiplex PCR was the method, and the copy in TCRdb shows in-frame clones only, minus some. This table holds 98,000 or so clones, roughly 87% found once. The chain links TRBV5-1 to TRBJ2-2, with D hard to call. The sample was unstimulated CD4+ T cells sorted from spleen or lymph node cells, taken before intestinal transplant. The sequence was collected from a human donor who received an intestinal transplant. CDR3: CASSSARVGLNTGELFF. For the CDR3, the DNA is TGCGCCAGCAGCTCAGCTAGAGTAGGCCTTAACACCGGGGAGCTGTTTTTT.